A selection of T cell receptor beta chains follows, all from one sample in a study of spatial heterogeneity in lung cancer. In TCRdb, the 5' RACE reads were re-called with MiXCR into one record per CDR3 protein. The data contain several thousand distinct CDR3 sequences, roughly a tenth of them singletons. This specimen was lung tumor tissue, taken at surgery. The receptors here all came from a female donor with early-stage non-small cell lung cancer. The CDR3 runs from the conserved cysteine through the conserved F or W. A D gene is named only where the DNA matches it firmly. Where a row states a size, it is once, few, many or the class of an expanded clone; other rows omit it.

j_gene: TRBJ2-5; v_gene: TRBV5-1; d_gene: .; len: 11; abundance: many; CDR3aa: CASSFKETQYF; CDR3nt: TGCGCCAGCAGCTTCAAAGAGACCCAGTACTTC
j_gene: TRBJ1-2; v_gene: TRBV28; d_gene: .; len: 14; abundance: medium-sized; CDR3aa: CASSLGTRFLGYTF; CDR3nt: TGTGCCAGCAGTTTAGGGACAAGGTTCTTGGGCTACACCTTC
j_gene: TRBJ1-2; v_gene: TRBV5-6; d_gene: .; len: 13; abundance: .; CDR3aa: CASSSRRNYGYTF; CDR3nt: TGTGCCAGCAGCTCGAGACGGAACTATGGCTACACCTTC
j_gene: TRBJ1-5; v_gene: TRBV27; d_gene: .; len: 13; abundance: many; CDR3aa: CASSSGLHQPQHF; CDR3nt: TGTGCCAGCAGCTCGGGACTACATCAGCCCCAGCATTTT
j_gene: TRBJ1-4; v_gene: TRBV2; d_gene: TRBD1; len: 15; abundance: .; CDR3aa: CASRATGTTNEKLFF; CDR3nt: TGTGCCAGCAGAGCGACAGGGACGACTAATGAAAAACTGTTTTTT
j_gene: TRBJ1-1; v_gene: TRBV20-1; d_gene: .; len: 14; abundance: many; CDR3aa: CSAKWGSMNTEAFF; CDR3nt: TGCAGTGCTAAATGGGGATCGATGAACACTGAAGCTTTCTTT
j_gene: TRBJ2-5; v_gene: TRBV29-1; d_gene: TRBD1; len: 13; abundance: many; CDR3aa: CSARGQNQETQYF; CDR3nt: TGCAGCGCCCGGGGACAGAACCAAGAGACCCAGTACTTC
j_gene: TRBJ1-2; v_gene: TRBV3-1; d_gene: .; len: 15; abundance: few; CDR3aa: CASSRSGMDSYGYTF; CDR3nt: TGTGCCAGCAGCCGAAGCGGAATGGACAGCTATGGCTACACCTTC
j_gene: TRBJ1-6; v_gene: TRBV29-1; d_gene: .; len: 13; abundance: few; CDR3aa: CSVAEGLRSPLHF; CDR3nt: TGCAGCGTTGCGGAAGGACTGAGGTCACCCCTCCACTTT
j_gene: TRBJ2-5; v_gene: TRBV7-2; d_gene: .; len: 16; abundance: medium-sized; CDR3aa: CASSLGPGIARGTQYF; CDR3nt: TGTGCCAGCAGCTTAGGGCCAGGGATCGCGCGGGGGACCCAGTACTTC
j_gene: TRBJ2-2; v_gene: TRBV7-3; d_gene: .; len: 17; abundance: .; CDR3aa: CARPGPGLRGGTGELFF; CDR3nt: TGTGCCAGGCCCGGCCCAGGGCTTCGAGGGGGAACCGGGGAGCTGTTTTTT
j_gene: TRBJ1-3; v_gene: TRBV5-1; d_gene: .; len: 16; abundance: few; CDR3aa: CASSLATAGSGNTIYF; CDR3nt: TGCGCCAGCAGCTTGGCCACCGCAGGTTCTGGAAACACCATATATTTT
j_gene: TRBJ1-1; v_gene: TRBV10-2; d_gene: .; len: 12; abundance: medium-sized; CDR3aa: CASSQSRTEAFF; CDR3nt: TGCGCCAGCAGTCAGAGCCGCACTGAAGCTTTCTTT
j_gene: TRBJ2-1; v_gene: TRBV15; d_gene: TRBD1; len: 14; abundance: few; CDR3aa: CATSRVRQGKEQFF; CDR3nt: TGTGCCACCAGCAGAGTGAGACAGGGAAAGGAGCAGTTCTTC
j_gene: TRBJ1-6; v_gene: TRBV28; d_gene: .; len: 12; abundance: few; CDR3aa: CASSQTGFTLHF; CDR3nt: TGTGCCAGCAGCCAGACAGGTTTTACCCTCCACTTT
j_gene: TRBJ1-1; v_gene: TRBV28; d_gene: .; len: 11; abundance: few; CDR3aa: CASSSGQRAFF; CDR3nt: TGTGCCAGCAGTTCGGGCCAGCGAGCTTTCTTT
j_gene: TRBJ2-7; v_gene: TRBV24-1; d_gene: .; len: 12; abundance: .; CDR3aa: CATSDDGRHQNF; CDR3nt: TGTGCCACCAGTGACGATGGACGCCACCAGAACTTC
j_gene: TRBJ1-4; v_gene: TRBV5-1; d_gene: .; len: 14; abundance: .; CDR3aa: CASSVGLPGEKLFF; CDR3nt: TGCGCCAGCAGCGTAGGACTCCCCGGTGAAAAACTGTTTTTT
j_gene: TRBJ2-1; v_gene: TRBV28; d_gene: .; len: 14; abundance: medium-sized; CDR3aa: CASSLTGSSNEQFF; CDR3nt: TGTGCCAGCAGTTTAACAGGGTCTAGCAATGAGCAGTTCTTC
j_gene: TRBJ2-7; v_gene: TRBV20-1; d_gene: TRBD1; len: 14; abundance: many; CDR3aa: CSAIKPGQVNEQYF; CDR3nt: TGCAGTGCTATCAAACCGGGACAGGTAAACGAGCAGTACTTC
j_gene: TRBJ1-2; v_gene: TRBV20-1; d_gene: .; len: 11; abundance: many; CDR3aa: CSARVIYGYTF; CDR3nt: TGCAGTGCTAGGGTGATCTATGGCTACACCTTC
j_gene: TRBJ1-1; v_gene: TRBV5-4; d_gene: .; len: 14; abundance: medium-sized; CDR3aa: CASSPGGQNTEAFF; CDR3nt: TGTGCCAGCAGCCCGGGCGGCCAGAACACTGAAGCTTTCTTT
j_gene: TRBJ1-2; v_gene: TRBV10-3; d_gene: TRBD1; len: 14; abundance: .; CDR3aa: CAISPIGQVYGYTF; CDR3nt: TGTGCCATCAGTCCTATCGGACAGGTCTATGGCTACACCTTC
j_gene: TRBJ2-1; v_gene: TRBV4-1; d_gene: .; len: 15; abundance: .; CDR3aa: CASSQVAGVRNEQFF; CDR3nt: TGCGCCAGCAGCCAAGTAGCAGGGGTGAGGAATGAGCAGTTCTTC
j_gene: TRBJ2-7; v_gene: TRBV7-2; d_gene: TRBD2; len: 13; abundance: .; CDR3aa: CASSPPGLWEQYF; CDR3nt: TGTGCCAGCAGCCCCCCGGGACTATGGGAGCAGTACTTC
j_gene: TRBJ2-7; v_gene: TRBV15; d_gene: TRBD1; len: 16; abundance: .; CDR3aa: CATSRGGQGAAYEQYF; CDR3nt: TGTGCCACCAGCAGGGGCGGACAGGGTGCAGCCTACGAGCAGTACTTC
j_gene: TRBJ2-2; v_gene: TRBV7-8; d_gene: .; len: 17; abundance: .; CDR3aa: CASSLGGGNANTGELFF; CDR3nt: TGTGCCAGCAGCTTAGGAGGAGGTAACGCGAACACCGGGGAGCTGTTTTTT
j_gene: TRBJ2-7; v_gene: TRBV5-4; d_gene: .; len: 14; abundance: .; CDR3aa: CASSLRVSANEQYF; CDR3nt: TGTGCCAGCAGCTTGAGGGTCTCTGCGAACGAGCAGTACTTC
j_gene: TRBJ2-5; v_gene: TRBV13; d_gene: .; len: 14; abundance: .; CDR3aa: CASSLLGRRETQYF; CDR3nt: TGTGCCAGCAGCTTACTGGGGAGAAGAGAGACCCAGTACTTC
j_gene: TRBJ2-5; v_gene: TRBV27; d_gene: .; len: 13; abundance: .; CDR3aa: CASSKQGAETQYF; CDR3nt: TGTGCCAGCAGTAAGCAAGGGGCGGAGACCCAGTACTTC
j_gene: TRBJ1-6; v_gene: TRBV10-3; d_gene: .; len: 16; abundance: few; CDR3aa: CAIRETGSSYNSPLHF; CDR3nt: TGTGCCATCAGGGAAACAGGGAGCTCCTATAATTCACCCCTCCACTTT
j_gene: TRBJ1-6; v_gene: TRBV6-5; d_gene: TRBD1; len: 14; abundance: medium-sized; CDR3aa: CASSSQGANSPLHF; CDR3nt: TGTGCCAGCAGTTCCCAGGGGGCTAATTCACCCCTCCACTTT
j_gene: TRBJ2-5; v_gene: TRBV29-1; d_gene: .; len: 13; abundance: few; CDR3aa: CSVDPDTKETQYF; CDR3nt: TGCAGCGTTGACCCCGACACAAAAGAGACCCAGTACTTC
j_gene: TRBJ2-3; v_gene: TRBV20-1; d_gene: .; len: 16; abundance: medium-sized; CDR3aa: CSARDLVGGLLGTQYF; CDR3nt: TGCAGTGCTAGAGATCTGGTCGGGGGCCTCCTTGGTACGCAGTATTTT
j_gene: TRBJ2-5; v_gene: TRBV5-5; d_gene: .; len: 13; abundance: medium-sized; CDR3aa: CASSRRSQETQYF; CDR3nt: TGTGCCAGCAGCCGGAGGTCCCAAGAGACCCAGTACTTC
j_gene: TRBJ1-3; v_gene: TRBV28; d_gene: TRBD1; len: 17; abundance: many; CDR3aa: CASSLGSTGVRGNTIYF; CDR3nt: TGTGCCAGCAGTTTAGGGTCTACAGGGGTACGTGGAAACACCATATATTTT
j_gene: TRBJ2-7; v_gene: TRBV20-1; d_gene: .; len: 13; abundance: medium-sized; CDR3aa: CSASVGWALEQYF; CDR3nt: TGCAGTGCTAGCGTTGGGTGGGCATTAGAGCAGTACTTC
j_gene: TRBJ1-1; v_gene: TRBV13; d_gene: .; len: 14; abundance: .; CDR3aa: CASSSIDGNTEAFF; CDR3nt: TGTGCCAGCAGCTCCATCGACGGGAACACTGAAGCTTTCTTT
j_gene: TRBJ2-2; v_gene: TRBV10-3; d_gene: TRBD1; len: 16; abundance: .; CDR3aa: CAISSQGLGNTGELFF; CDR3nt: TGTGCCATCAGTTCACAGGGGTTGGGAAACACCGGGGAGCTGTTTTTT
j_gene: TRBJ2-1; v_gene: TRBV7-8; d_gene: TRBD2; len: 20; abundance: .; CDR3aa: CASQHRARSLAGVPSNEQFF; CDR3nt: TGTGCCAGCCAACACAGGGCGCGCAGCTTAGCGGGAGTGCCCTCCAATGAGCAGTTCTTC
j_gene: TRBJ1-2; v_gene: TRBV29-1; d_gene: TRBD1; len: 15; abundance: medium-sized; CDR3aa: CSVYATGGMYYGYTF; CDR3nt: TGCAGCGTATACGCGACAGGGGGGATGTACTATGGCTACACCTTC
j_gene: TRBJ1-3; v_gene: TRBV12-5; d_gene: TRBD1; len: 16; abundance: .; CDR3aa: CASDRTGRYSGNTIYF; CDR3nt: TGTGCTAGTGATCGGACAGGGAGATACTCTGGAAACACCATATATTTT
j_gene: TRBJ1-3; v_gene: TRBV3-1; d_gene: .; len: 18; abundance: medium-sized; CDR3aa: CASSQGTWALSSGNTIYF; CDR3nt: TGTGCCAGCAGCCAAGGGACGTGGGCCTTATCCTCTGGAAACACCATATATTTT
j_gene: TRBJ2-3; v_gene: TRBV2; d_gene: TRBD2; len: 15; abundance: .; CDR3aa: CASSVTSGEVDTQYF; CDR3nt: TGTGCCAGCAGCGTAACTAGCGGGGAAGTAGATACGCAGTATTTT
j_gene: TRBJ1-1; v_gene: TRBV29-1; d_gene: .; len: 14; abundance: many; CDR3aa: CSAGSGTLNTEAFF; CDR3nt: TGCAGCGCCGGATCCGGGACGCTAAACACTGAAGCTTTCTTT
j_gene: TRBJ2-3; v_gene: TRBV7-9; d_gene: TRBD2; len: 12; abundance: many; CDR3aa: CAAGGYTDTQYF; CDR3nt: TGTGCCGCGGGGGGGTACACAGATACGCAGTATTTT
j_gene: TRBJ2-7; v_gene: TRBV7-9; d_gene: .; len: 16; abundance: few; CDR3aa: CASSGDPGLFPYEQYF; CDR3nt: TGTGCCAGCAGCGGCGACCCGGGACTCTTCCCCTACGAGCAGTACTTC
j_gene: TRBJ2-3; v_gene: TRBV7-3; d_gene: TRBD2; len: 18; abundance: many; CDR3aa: CASSLATSGGAHTDTQYF; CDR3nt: TGTGCCAGCAGCCTCGCCACTAGCGGGGGGGCGCATACAGATACGCAGTATTTT
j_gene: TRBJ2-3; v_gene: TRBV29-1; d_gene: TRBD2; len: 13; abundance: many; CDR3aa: CSVVLAGTDTQYF; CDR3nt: TGCAGCGTTGTACTAGCGGGGACAGATACGCAGTATTTT
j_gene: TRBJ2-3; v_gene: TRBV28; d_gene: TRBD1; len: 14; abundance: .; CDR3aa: CASSKDRGTDTQYF; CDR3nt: TGTGCCAGCTCTAAGGACAGGGGCACAGATACGCAGTATTTT
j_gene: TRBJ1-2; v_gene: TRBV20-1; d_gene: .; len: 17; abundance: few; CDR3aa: CSAPLPDRSWGKNGYTF; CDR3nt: TGCAGTGCTCCGCTTCCGGACAGAAGTTGGGGTAAAAATGGCTACACCTTC
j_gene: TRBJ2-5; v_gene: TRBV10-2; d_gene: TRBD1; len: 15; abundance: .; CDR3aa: CASSDAGQGAKTQYF; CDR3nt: TGCGCCAGCAGTGATGCTGGACAGGGGGCGAAGACCCAGTACTTC
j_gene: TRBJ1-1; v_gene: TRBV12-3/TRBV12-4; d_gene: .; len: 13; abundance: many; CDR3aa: CASSFYGNTEAFF; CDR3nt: TGTGCCAGCTCATTTTATGGGAACACTGAAGCTTTCTTT
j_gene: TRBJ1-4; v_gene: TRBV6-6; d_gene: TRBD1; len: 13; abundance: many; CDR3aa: CASSRDRDEKLFF; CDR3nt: TGTGCCAGCAGTCGAGACAGGGACGAAAAACTGTTTTTT
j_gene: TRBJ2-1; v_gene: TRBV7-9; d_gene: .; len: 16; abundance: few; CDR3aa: CASSLGGASSYNEQFF; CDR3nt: TGTGCCAGCAGCTTAGGCGGGGCCAGCTCCTACAATGAGCAGTTCTTC
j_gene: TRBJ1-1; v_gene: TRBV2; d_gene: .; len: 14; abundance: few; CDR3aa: CASRIIGGHTEAFF; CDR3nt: TGTGCCAGCAGGATCATTGGGGGGCACACTGAAGCTTTCTTT
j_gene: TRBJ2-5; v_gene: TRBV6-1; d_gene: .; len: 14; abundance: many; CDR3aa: CASRASIPQETQYF; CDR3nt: TGTGCCAGCAGGGCCTCGATACCACAGGAGACCCAGTACTTC